The 30 T cell receptor beta chains listed next were all sequenced from one sample in a study of OX40 agonist ivuxolimab in advanced cancers. The data were produced by immunoSEQ multiplex PCR, yet TCRdb's version contains in-frame clones alone and is incomplete. The table shows around 68,000 clones, with 85% to 90% occurring only once. The specimen was CD4+ or CD8+ T cells sorted from blood, collected in a trial of the OX40 agonist ivuxolimab. The receptors were sampled from an adult with an advanced solid tumor such as melanoma, head and neck, liver or kidney cancer.

The V and J genes are TRBV5-1 and TRBJ2-5, with 7 positions matching TRBD1. Trimming at V came to 4 bases and at J to 2 bases, leaving 14 bases not matched to a gene. Germline values: CDR1 SGHRS, CDR2 YFSETQ. The CDR3 sequence is 17 residues long. The CDR3, as DNA: TGCGCCAGCAGCCTATCAGGGGACAGACCCTCACAAGAGACCCAGTACTTC. This gives the protein CASSLSGDRPSQETQYF.

The V gene is TRBV7-8, the J gene TRBJ1-1; 8 bases fit TRBD1. Germline assignment: CDR1 SGHVS and CDR2 FQNEAQ. The V segment lost 6 bases and the J segment 1 base; nucleotides outside the gene matches: 1. The CDR3 runs 13 residues. CDR3 region: CASRGTGNTEAFF. The CDR3 nucleotides are TGTGCCAGCAGGGGGACAGGGAACACTGAAGCTTTCTTT.

V is TRBV25-1 and J is TRBJ1-1, with a weak D call TRBD1 (6 bases). CDR3 length: 13 residues. Germline V gives CDR1 MGHDK, CDR2 SYGVNS. The V and J ends lost 4 bases and 8 bases respectively, with 14 bases between them. The CDR3 spells CASSVASGGEAFF. The CDR3 DNA reads as TGTGCCAGCAGTGTCGCTTCTGGGGGCGAAGCTTTCTTT.

J is TRBJ1-4 and V is TRBV7-9, with D perhaps matching TRBD1 (6 bases). Germline-derived CDR1 and CDR2 are SEHNR and FQNEAQ (reference sequence). CDR3 length equals 16 residues. The ends were cut back, 7 bases at V and 6 bases at J, with 21 bases in the middle. The CDR3 DNA is TGTGCCAGCACAACAGGGAGGGGTTCATTGGATGAAAAACTGTTTTTT. It translates to CASTTGRGSLDEKLFF.

The chain links TRBV27 to TRBJ2-1, with D hard to call. The CDR3 extends over 15 amino acids. Germline-derived CDR1 and CDR2 are MNHEY and SMNVEV (reference sequence). The ends were cut back, 3 bases at V and 0 bases at J, with 9 bases in the middle. In nucleotides, the CDR3 is TGTGCCAGCAGTTTCACGGAGTTCTCCTACAATGAGCAGTTCTTC. It encodes CASSFTEFSYNEQFF.

This chain joins TRBV10-3 and TRBJ2-3; 10 bases agree with TRBD2. The CDR3 runs 16 residues. The V gene's germline CDR1 is ENHRY and CDR2 SYGVKD. J was trimmed by 1 base and V by 4 bases; bases with no gene match: 5. CDR3: CAISGSSGGGTDTQYF. The CDR3 DNA reads TGTGCCATCAGTGGCTCTAGCGGGGGTGGCACAGATACGCAGTATTTT.

The chain combines TRBV4-3 with TRBJ1-2; no definite D call. This CDR3 spans 16 amino acids. Germline loops: CDR1 LGHNA, CDR2 YSLEER. The germline V and J ends were trimmed by 1 base and 2 bases, with 14 bases remaining between them. This chain's CDR3 is CASSQALGQTNYGYTF. The DNA of the CDR3 is TGCGCCAGCAGCCAAGCCCTTGGGCAGACGAACTATGGCTACACCTTC.

The J gene is TRBJ1-6, the V gene TRBV4-1, with 8 bases identical to TRBD1. The junction had 4 bases not matched to a gene; V was cut back by 0 bases and J by 6 bases. Germline lookup yields CDR1 MGHRA and CDR2 YSYEKL. This CDR3 region has 16 residues. CDR3 sequence: CASSQDGDRGNSPLHF. The CDR3 nucleotides read TGCGCCAGCAGCCAAGATGGCGACAGGGGTAATTCACCCCTCCACTTT.

Concerning this clone: Other DNA variants within this sample encode the same CDR3. This chain joins TRBV7-2 and TRBJ1-5, with unresolved D. The CDR3 spans 13 residues. Germline CDR1 and CDR2: SGHTA and FQGNSA. V was pared by 2 bases and J by 4 bases, with 6 bases between. This CDR3 is CASSLTGNQPQHF. The CDR3, as DNA: TGTGCCAGCAGCTTAACTGGAAATCAGCCCCAGCATTTT.

DNA of the CDR3: TGTGCCAGCAGGGGAACAGGGGGTGTCTCTGGGGCCAACGTCCTGACTTTC. It translates to CASRGTGGVSGANVLTF. The chain combines TRBV2 with TRBJ2-6; 8 bases fit TRBD1. CDR3 length: 17 residues. J was trimmed by 0 bases and V by 6 bases; bases with no gene match: 7. CDR1 is SNHLY, CDR2 FYNNEI, per germline.

V is TRBV7-9 and J is TRBJ2-1; 8 bases fit TRBD2. V was pared by 3 bases and J by 8 bases, with 6 bases of the junction left unmatched. The CDR3 sequence is 14 residues long. CDR1 SEHNR and CDR2 FQNEAQ come from the germline V gene (reference sequence). The chain's CDR3 is CASSFGGGIDEQFF. CDR3 nucleotides: TGTGCCAGCAGCTTTGGCGGGGGGATTGATGAGCAGTTCTTC.

The J gene is TRBJ2-5, the V gene TRBV18; no definite D call. There are 12 residues in the CDR3. Germline V gene sequence: CDR1 KGHSH, CDR2 LQKENI. With 5 bases removed from V and 1 base from J, the gap between germline ends came to 5 bases. The CDR3 here is CASSSTQETQYF. The CDR3 nucleotides read TGTGCCAGCTCATCTACCCAAGAGACCCAGTACTTC.

The CDR3 sequence is CASSPVYSNQPQHF. The CDR3 DNA follows: TGTGCCAGCAGCCCAGTTTATAGCAATCAGCCCCAGCATTTT. The rearrangement links TRBV7-2 to TRBJ1-5; D gene uncertain. V dropped 5 bases and J dropped 0 bases, with 8 bases sitting between them. Germline loops: CDR1 SGHTA, CDR2 FQGNSA. This CDR3 has 14 amino acids. Full variable domain (remainder filled in from reference TRBV7-2 and TRBJ1-5): GAGVSQSPSNKVTEKGKDVELRCDPISGHTALYWYRQSLGQGLEFLIYFQGNSAPDKSGLPSDRFSAERTGGSVSTLTIQRTQQEDSAVYLCASSPVYSNQPQHFGDGTRLSIL.

The chain joins TRBV6-5 to TRBJ1-2; D is ambiguous. The length of the CDR3 is 13 residues. Germline values: CDR1 MNHEY, CDR2 SVGAGI. Trimming left V 4 bases short and J 6 bases short, with 12 bases between. The CDR3 sequence: CASSFVGRDGYTF. In nucleotides, the CDR3 is TGTGCCAGCAGTTTCGTAGGTCGGGATGGCTACACCTTC.

This clone was seen a few times. The chain is built from TRBV28 and TRBJ1-2; 9 nucleotides match TRBD1. CDR1 is MDHEN, CDR2 SYDVKM, per germline. V gave up 1 base and J gave up 8 bases; unmatched junction bases: 8. CDR3 length equals 15 residues. The CDR3 loop is CASSLSFGTGIGYTF. CDR3 nucleotides: TGTGCCAGCAGTTTATCGTTTGGGACAGGGATCGGCTACACCTTC.

The chain combines TRBV7-6 with TRBJ2-1; D not certain. This CDR3 is 13 amino acids long. Germline lookup yields CDR1 SGHVS and CDR2 FNYEAQ. Trimming stripped 9 bases from V and 2 bases from J, with 11 bases between. CDR3 sequence: CASSWGTYNEQFF. The CDR3 bases are TGTGCCAGTTCGTGGGGAACCTACAATGAGCAGTTCTTC.

This chain connects TRBV2 to TRBJ2-3, with 10 bases lining up with TRBD1. The CDR3 spans 15 residues. Germline loops: CDR1 SNHLY, CDR2 FYNNEI. V was pared by 5 bases and J by 0 bases, with 2 bases of the junction left unmatched. CDR3 nucleotide sequence: TGTGCCAGCAGTCGACAGGGGGCTAGCACAGATACGCAGTATTTT. This sequence encodes CASSRQGASTDTQYF.

CDR3 loop: CASSLGQAPNYEQYF. DNA of the CDR3: TGTGCCAGCAGCCTAGGACAGGCGCCGAACTACGAGCAGTACTTC. The chain combines TRBV7-2 with TRBJ2-7; 7 bases map to TRBD1. Germline lookup yields CDR1 SGHTA and CDR2 FQGNSA. The CDR3 is 15 residues long. Losses at the gene ends were 5 bases for V and 3 bases for J; bases not matched to a gene: 10.

The rearrangement links TRBV7-9 to TRBJ2-5, with D perhaps matching TRBD2 (7 bases). Per the germline V gene, CDR1 is SEHNR and CDR2 is FQNEAQ (reference sequence). V lost 5 bases and J lost 2, with 15 bases in between. The CDR3 has 15 residues. The CDR3 sequence: CASSPLRGGQETQYF. The DNA for the CDR3 is TGTGCCAGCAGCCCCTTGAGGGGGGGACAAGAGACCCAGTACTTC.

This chain uses TRBV5-5 with TRBJ1-5; D gene ambiguous. Germline V gene sequence: CDR1 SGHKS, CDR2 YYEKEE (reference sequence). The CDR3 spans 17 residues. V was clipped by 3 bases and J by 0 bases, with 16 bases between them. DNA of the CDR3: TGTGCCAGCAGCTCCGAGAGTGGGAGCTCTAGCAATCAGCCCCAGCATTTT. Encoded protein: CASSSESGSSSNQPQHF.

A few counts support this clone. The chain uses TRBV7-3 and TRBJ1-2; TRBD1 aligns across 7 bases. Germline CDR1 and CDR2: SGHTA and FQGTGA. Germline trimming cut 5 bases from V and 4 bases from J; bases unmatched to any gene: 7. The CDR3 consists of 14 residues. The DNA for the CDR3 is TGTGCCAGCAGCCCGACAGGGTCCGGCTATGGCTACACCTTC. Its translation is CASSPTGSGYGYTF.

This chain uses TRBV27 with TRBJ1-5; D is ambiguous. The CDR3 is 15 residues long. Germline V lookup: CDR1 MNHEY, CDR2 SMNVEV (reference sequence). V lost 2 bases, J lost 0 bases, and 8 bases lay in between. The CDR3 coding sequence is TGTGCCAGCAGTTTAATGGCCTATAGCAATCAGCCCCAGCATTTT. Protein: CASSLMAYSNQPQHF.

V and J are TRBV6-6 and TRBJ2-1; D may match TRBD1 or TRBD2 (5 bases each). Germline-derived CDR1 and CDR2 are MNHNY and SVGAGI (reference sequence). Trimming pared 5 bases from V and 9 bases from J, leaving 11 bases between. The length of the CDR3 is 12 residues. In DNA, the CDR3 is TGTGCCAGCAGTGACCCCGGGACTGAGCAGTTCTTC. This sequence encodes CASSDPGTEQFF.

The chain has TRBV9 and TRBJ1-2; 7 nucleotides match TRBD1. Losses at the gene ends were 4 bases for V and 7 bases for J; bases not matched to a gene: 10. This CDR3 contains 14 residues. Germline assignment: CDR1 SGDLS and CDR2 YYNGEE. The CDR3 is CASSTGTASVGYTF. The CDR3 DNA sequence: TGTGCCAGCAGCACCGGGACAGCGTCGGTTGGCTACACCTTC.

The chain joins TRBV18 to TRBJ2-1; TRBD2 agrees at 7 bases. Germline loops: CDR1 KGHSH, CDR2 LQKENI. The CDR3 is made up of 15 amino acids. With 4 bases clipped from V and 4 bases from J, the junction kept 7 bases outside the gene matches. Here the CDR3 DNA reads TGTGCCAGCTCACTTTACAGCGGGGCGTACAATGAGCAGTTCTTC. Translation gives CASSLYSGAYNEQFF.

The genes are TRBV7-2 and TRBJ1-3; TRBD1 is a possible D gene (5 bases). Germline V CDR1 and CDR2: SGHTA, FQGNSA. Trimming cost V 2 bases and J 0 bases, with 8 bases left between them. The CDR3 spans 15 residues. The CDR3 spells CASSLRQSSGNTIYF. CDR3 DNA sequence: TGTGCCAGCAGCTTACGACAGAGCTCTGGAAACACCATATATTTT.

This CDR3 is CASSPRTGGEEKLFF. DNA for the CDR3: TGTGCCAGCTCACCACGGACAGGGGGAGAGGAAAAACTGTTTTTT. The chain has TRBV18 and TRBJ1-4; 10 bases map to TRBD1. V shed 1 base and J 8 bases; nucleotides not matched to a gene: 4. Germline V lookup: CDR1 KGHSH, CDR2 LQKENI. The CDR3 length is 15 residues.

The rearrangement joins TRBV15 to TRBJ2-5; D tentatively reads TRBD1 or TRBD2 (7 bases each). CDR1 and CDR2 from the germline V gene are LNHNV and YYDKDF (reference sequence). This CDR3 has 16 residues. V gave up 0 bases and J gave up 4 bases, with 15 bases separating them. The CDR3 spells CATSREKGRGGETQYF. Written as DNA, the CDR3 is TGTGCCACCAGCAGAGAAAAGGGCAGGGGGGGAGAGACCCAGTACTTC.

This clone was seen only a few times. The rearrangement links TRBV16 to TRBJ1-1; possibly TRBD1 for D (5 bases). From germline, CDR1 is KGHSY and CDR2 FQNENV. V dropped 0 bases and J dropped 6 bases, with 8 bases sitting between them. The CDR3 contains 13 residues. CDR3 nucleotides: TGTGCCAGCAGCCAATCAACAGGATCTGAAGCTTTCTTT. The encoded protein is CASSQSTGSEAFF.

The chain is built from TRBV27 and TRBJ2-7, with unresolved D. The CDR3 length is 14 residues. Trimming cost V 5 bases and J 0 bases, with 11 bases left between them. Germline V lookup: CDR1 MNHEY, CDR2 SMNVEV (reference sequence). The CDR3 DNA follows: TGTGCCAGCAGTGTACAGATCAGCTCCTACGAGCAGTACTTC. Amino acids: CASSVQISSYEQYF.